One sample yielded the 14 T cell receptor beta chains listed below, sequenced in a study of regulatory T cells in long-lasting Graves disease. Arm-PCR of CDR3 regions and iRepertoire HTBI primers were the basis on which TCR beta libraries were built. TCRdb reprocessed the multiplex PCR reads via MiXCR and lists one record per CDR3 protein. Of hundreds of thousands of distinct CDR3 sequences listed, over 15% are singletons. The time point here: newly diagnosed GD, antithyroid drugs for less than 3 months. From RNA extracted from PBMCs, the TCR library was made. These data were also reused for a study on T cells in Graves' hyperthyroidism and ophthalmopathy.

This sample comprised peripheral blood mononuclear cells (PBMCs), obtained at new diagnosis, from a patient treated with antithyroid drugs. All receptors derive from a man aged 35 to 55 with Graves disease.

This clonotype has just a few counts. The rearrangement uses TRBV4-2 and TRBJ2-3; 16 positions match TRBD2. V shed 0 bases and J 2 bases; nucleotides not matched to a gene: 2. Germline V gene data show CDR1 as LGHNA and CDR2 as YNFKEQ. This CDR3 region has 18 residues. CDR3 region: CASSQDGTSGGATDTQYF. CDR3 bases: TGTGCCAGCAGCCAAGATGGGACTAGCGGGGGGGCCACAGATACGCAGTATTTT.

The genes are TRBV6-2 or TRBV6-3 and TRBJ2-3, with 12 bases lining up with TRBD1. The CDR3 runs 14 residues. The junction had 2 bases not matched to a gene; V was cut back by 4 bases and J by 6 bases. Germline CDR1 MNHEY, CDR2 SVGEGT. The CDR3 loop reads CASSWGTGGDTQYF. The CDR3 bases are TGTGCCAGCAGTTGGGGGACAGGGGGCGATACGCAGTATTTT.

This clonotype was seen once. A far larger clone is one base from this, pointing to a likely read error. The chain carries TRBV5-1 and TRBJ2-5; D call uncertain. The J call may be incorrect, as the DNA end agrees better with TRBJ2-7. The CDR3 runs to 14 residues. Per germline, CDR1 SGHRS and CDR2 YFSETQ. The CDR3 here is CASSLDTVGYEQYF. The CDR3, as DNA: TGCGCCAGCAGCTTGGATACAGTGGGCTACGAGCAGTACTTC.

This clonotype was detected many times. This sequence joins TRBV14 and TRBJ2-7; 7 bases fit TRBD2. CDR1 SGHDN and CDR2 FVKESK come from the germline V gene. The CDR3 spans 13 residues. Trimming cost V 2 bases and J 5 bases; bases outside gene matches: 3. The CDR3 region is CASSQRGRDEQYF. The CDR3 DNA follows: TGTGCCAGCAGCCAACGAGGGAGGGACGAGCAGTACTTC.

This clonotype was counted many times. The rearrangement joins TRBV11-2 to TRBJ2-7; possibly TRBD1 for D (6 bases). The V gene lost 0 bases and the J gene lost 2 bases, with 11 bases spanning the gap. This CDR3 is 15 amino acids long. CDR1 is SGHAT, CDR2 FQNNGV, per germline. The CDR3 bases are TGTGCCAGCAGCTTAGAGCCGGGGACACCCTACGAGCAGTACTTC. Encoded protein: CASSLEPGTPYEQYF. The full variable domain, completed using reference TRBV11-2 and TRBJ2-7, is EAGVAQSPRYKIIEKRQSVAFWCNPISGHATLYWYQQILGQGPKLLIQFQNNGVVDDSQLPKDRFSAERLKGVDSTLKIQPAKLEDSAVYLCASSLEPGTPYEQYFGPGTRLTVT.

There are many counts of this clonotype. The V and J genes are TRBV30 and TRBJ2-5, with 7 bases aligning to TRBD2. CDR3 length: 13 amino acids. V was clipped by 5 bases and J by 3 bases; unmatched bases: 6. The germline gives CDR1 GTSNPN, CDR2 SVGIG (reference sequence). The CDR3 spells CAWGTTGKETQYF. CDR3 bases: TGTGCCTGGGGGACTACCGGGAAAGAGACCCAGTACTTC.

This clonotype was seen at least ten times. This CDR3 is CASSGGYLGNTQYF. The CDR3 bases are TGTGCCAGCAGCGGGGGGTACCTCGGGAATACGCAGTATTTT. The rearrangement joins TRBV6-1 to TRBJ2-3; 7 positions agree with TRBD2. Germline CDR1 is MNHNS and CDR2 is SASEGT. The CDR3 loop spans 14 amino acids. V shed 6 bases, J shed 7 bases, and the junction held 10 bases outside the gene matches.

This clonotype has at least ten counts. The chain employs TRBV30 and TRBJ2-2; D ambiguous. The CDR3 is made up of 16 amino acids. Trimming pared 3 bases from V and 8 bases from J, leaving 22 bases between. CDR1 is GTSNPN, CDR2 SVGIG, per germline (reference sequence). The CDR3 nucleotides read TGTGCCTGGAGATCCCTTTCCCGGATTAGGTCGGGGGAGCTGTTTTTT. Residues: CAWRSLSRIRSGELFF.

This clonotype was seen more than once but under ten times. V gene TRBV11-1 combines with J gene TRBJ2-6; perhaps TRBD2 as D (6 bases). This CDR3 spans 16 amino acids. Germline CDR1 and CDR2: SGHAT and FQDESV (reference sequence). The germline V and J ends were trimmed by 7 bases and 2 bases, with 15 bases remaining between them. CDR3 sequence: CASTFGTPPGANVLTF. The CDR3 nucleotides read TGTGCCAGCACCTTCGGGACTCCTCCTGGGGCCAACGTCCTGACTTTC.

This clonotype was detected many times. The rearrangement joins TRBV5-6 to TRBJ2-1; unclear D gene. V dropped 0 bases and J dropped 7 bases, with 8 bases sitting between them. CDR1 and CDR2 (germline): SGHDT, YYEEEE. The CDR3 runs to 13 residues. CDR3 coding DNA: TGTGCCAGCAGCTTGGTCATCGCAAATGAGCAGTTCTTC. It codes for CASSLVIANEQFF.

This clonotype was seen ten or more times. V usage is TRBV5-1 and J usage is TRBJ2-5, with 10 bases that match TRBD2. Trimming cost V 2 bases and J 3 bases; bases outside gene matches: 4. Germline CDR1 is SGHRS and CDR2 is YFSETQ. The CDR3 extends over 15 amino acids. This CDR3 is CASSLIAGGEETQYF. Here the CDR3 DNA reads TGCGCCAGCAGCTTAATAGCGGGGGGAGAAGAGACCCAGTACTTC.

This clonotype was recorded many times. The V call is TRBV28, the J call TRBJ1-1; D remains unclear. CDR1 and CDR2 (germline): MDHEN, SYDVKM. The V end was cut by 5 bases, the J end by 2 bases, with 12 bases between. The CDR3 consists of 14 residues. The CDR3 reads CASSIYQYNTEAFF. The CDR3 coding sequence is TGTGCCAGCAGTATCTACCAGTATAACACTGAAGCTTTCTTT.

For this clonotype: The conserved final phenylalanine or tryptophan is absent from the CDR3, which likely points to a read error. The rearrangement joins TRBV5-1 to TRBJ1-3; 8 bases align to TRBD1. Per the germline V gene, CDR1 is SGHRS and CDR2 is YFSETQ. The V segment lost 4 bases and the J segment 0 bases; nucleotides outside the gene matches: 3. CDR3 length equals 15 residues. CDR3 DNA: TGCGCCAGCAGCCACGGACAGGGCTCTGGAAACACCATATATCTT. The encoded protein is CASSHGQGSGNTIYL.

This clonotype was observed a handful of times. V usage is TRBV11-2 and J usage is TRBJ1-2, with 10 positions matching TRBD1. Germline loops: CDR1 SGHAT, CDR2 FQNNGV. The J segment lost 10 bases and the V segment lost 6 bases, leaving 5 bases of the junction unmatched. This CDR3 is built from 12 residues. CDR3 region: CASRAGQGDYTF. The CDR3, as DNA: TGTGCCAGCAGAGCAGGACAGGGGGACTACACCTTC.